Listed below are T cell receptor beta chains from one sample, sequenced in a study of blood T cells in healthy people across ages. TCRdb re-analysed the 5' RACE reads in MiXCR, keeping a single row per CDR3 protein. The sample includes around 2 million distinct CDR3 sequences, approximately 39% of them seen just once. The sample taken for sequencing was blood. The receptors here all came from a human donor in good health. The CDR3 runs from the conserved cysteine through the conserved F or W. A D gene is named only where the DNA matches it firmly. The size entry is marked missing in some rows and otherwise reads once, few, many or a size class.

clone_size	d_call	v_call	j_call	cdr3_nt	cdr3_aa
NA	NA	TRBV25-1	TRBJ2-3	TGTGCCAGCAGTGAAGGGACCCGAGGGGGCACAGATACGCAGTATTTT	CASSEGTRGGTDTQYF
NA	NA	TRBV20-1	TRBJ2-7	TGCAGTGCTAGTTTCTCCCACGAGCAGTACTTC	CSASFSHEQYF
NA	NA	TRBV6-5	TRBJ1-2	TGTGCCAGCAGTTACTCGGTTGGGTCTAGCTATGGCTACACCTTC	CASSYSVGSSYGYTF
NA	TRBD1	TRBV20-1	TRBJ2-7	TGCAGTGCTAGAGAGCTGACAGGGGCGAGTCACGAGCAGTACTTC	CSARELTGASHEQYF
NA	NA	TRBV5-6	TRBJ1-1	TGTGCCAGCAGCTTTTTTCAGGGGCCGGCTTTCTTT	CASSFFQGPAFF
NA	NA	TRBV14	TRBJ2-1	TGTGCCAGCAGCCAAGGAGACCACAATGAGCAGTTCTTC	CASSQGDHNEQFF
NA	NA	TRBV6-2/TRBV6-3	TRBJ2-1	TGTGCCAGCAGTCAACAGGTGGGGCAGTTCTTC	CASSQQVGQFF
few	TRBD1	TRBV10-2	TRBJ2-7	TGCGCCAGCAGGATCGGGACAGGACTCTCCTACGAGCAGTACTTC	CASRIGTGLSYEQYF
NA	NA	TRBV7-2	TRBJ2-3	TGTGCCAGCAGCTTAGACCACGGTGCAGATACGCAGTATTTT	CASSLDHGADTQYF
NA	TRBD1	TRBV5-1	TRBJ1-2	TGCGCCAGCAGCGTAGCACTGGACAGGGATTATGGCTACGCCTTC	CASSVALDRDYGYAF
NA	TRBD1	TRBV5-6	TRBJ1-2	TGTGCCAGCAGCGATCGGACAGGGGGCGGGTATGGCTACACCTTC	CASSDRTGGGYGYTF
few	NA	TRBV7-2	TRBJ2-7	TGTGCCAGCAGCTTAGCCGGTTACAATGAGCAGTACTTC	CASSLAGYNEQYF
once	NA	TRBV7-9	TRBJ2-1	TGTGCCAGCAGCTTAGGTGACAGCGTTTACAATGAGCAGTTCTTC	CASSLGDSVYNEQFF
NA	NA	TRBV7-9	TRBJ1-6	TGTGCCAGCAGGGTAGGGGATTCACCCCTCCACTTT	CASRVGDSPLHF
few	NA	TRBV7-9	TRBJ2-1	TGTGCCAGCAGCTTAGAGGCCCAGCGGTTGGGGGGTAATGAGCAGTTCTTC	CASSLEAQRLGGNEQFF
NA	NA	TRBV13	TRBJ2-3	TGTGCCAGCAGCTCAGAAACCGGGGTTCGGGATACGCAGTATTTT	CASSSETGVRDTQYF
few	TRBD1	TRBV5-1	TRBJ1-2	TGCGCCAGCAGCGTGAGGACAGGGGAAGGCTACACCTTC	CASSVRTGEGYTF
NA	NA	TRBV20-1	TRBJ2-5	TGCAGCGCTAGAGAGGGGGCTAGCGCTGAAGAGACCCAGTACTTC	CSAREGASAEETQYF
few	TRBD2	TRBV6-1	TRBJ2-3	TGTGCCAGCAGTAAGCGGGGGGCCGACACAGATACGCAGTATTTT	CASSKRGADTDTQYF
NA	NA	TRBV7-3	TRBJ2-7	TGTGCCAGCAGCATGGACTCCCGGGAGCAGTACTTC	CASSMDSREQYF
NA	NA	TRBV7-9	TRBJ1-2	TGTGCCAGCAGCTTAGGAGGAGAGATTACCTATGGCTACACCTTC	CASSLGGEITYGYTF
few	TRBD1	TRBV5-1	TRBJ2-5	TGCGCCAGCAGCCCCGGACAGGGGGCCACTCAAGAGACCCAGTACTTC	CASSPGQGATQETQYF
NA	NA	TRBV5-1	TRBJ2-1	TGCGCCAGCAGCTTGTTTGGGGAACCTGTGAACAATGAGCAGTTCTTC	CASSLFGEPVNNEQFF
few	TRBD1	TRBV24-1	TRBJ1-2	TGTGCCACCAGATCACGACACAGGGGTAGGGGCTACACCTTC	CATRSRHRGRGYTF
NA	TRBD2	TRBV7-2	TRBJ2-3	TGTGCCAGCAGCTTAGAGGGGGAGACTAGCGGGGCAGATACGCAGTATTTT	CASSLEGETSGADTQYF
NA	NA	TRBV29-1	TRBJ1-1	TGCAGCGTTGAACAGGGGCGCGGCACTGAAGCTTTCTTT	CSVEQGRGTEAFF
once	NA	TRBV12-3/TRBV12-4	TRBJ2-1	TGTGCCAGCAGTTTGGGGGGGGCTTTCTACAATGAGCAGTTCTTC	CASSLGGAFYNEQFF
few	NA	TRBV4-1	TRBJ2-3	TGCGCCACAGATACGCAGTATTTT	CATDTQYF
NA	TRBD2	TRBV20-1	TRBJ2-7	TGCAGTGCAAAGCGCGGGGGGGCCTCCTACGAGCAGTACTTC	CSAKRGGASYEQYF
NA	NA	TRBV28	TRBJ2-3	TGTGCCAGCAGTTTGAACCCACTGGTTTCAGGGTCACAAGATATGCAGTATTTT	CASSLNPLVSGSQDMQYF
few	TRBD1	TRBV29-1	TRBJ1-1	TGCAGCTACGAAGACAGGGGGGCATTTGACACTGAAGCTTTCTTT	CSYEDRGAFDTEAFF
many	NA	TRBV7-8	TRBJ2-6	TGTGCCAGCAGCTCCTTCACAACTGGGGCCAACGTCCTGACTTTC	CASSSFTTGANVLTF
NA	NA	TRBV7-8	TRBJ2-5	TGTGCCAGCAGCCCCTCATACGTCGAAGAGACCCAGTACTTC	CASSPSYVEETQYF
few	NA	TRBV20-1	TRBJ1-2	TGCAGTGCTAGAGTGCCACTCGGAACACCCTTTGTAGGGAGCTACACCTTC	CSARVPLGTPFVGSYTF
NA	NA	TRBV9	TRBJ2-1	TGTGCCAGCAGCGTAGGGGGGACCGTGGGTATAAATGAGCAGTTCTTC	CASSVGGTVGINEQFF
NA	NA	TRBV7-2	TRBJ2-1	TGTGCCAGCAGCTTCCAGGACAGTAGAAATGAGCAGTTCTTC	CASSFQDSRNEQFF
once	NA	TRBV4-1	TRBJ1-1	TGCGCCAGCAGCCAACCCGTTCGAGGGACTGAAGCTTTCTTT	CASSQPVRGTEAFF
NA	NA	TRBV20-1	TRBJ2-7	TGCAGTGCTAGAGATCCAGGGGTTGTCCCCTACGAGCAGTACTTC	CSARDPGVVPYEQYF
NA	NA	TRBV29-1	TRBJ1-2	TGCAGCGTTGAAGATGTAGGGTTTGGAAATGGCTACACCTTC	CSVEDVGFGNGYTF
NA	TRBD2	TRBV20-1	TRBJ2-5	TGCAGTGCTAGAGATAGGCGGGGGGTTGAGACCCAGTACTTC	CSARDRRGVETQYF
once	NA	TRBV28	TRBJ2-5	TGTGCCAGCAGTTTGGGCGGGACAGCCTTTCAAGAGACCCAGTACTTC	CASSLGGTAFQETQYF
NA	TRBD2	TRBV7-2	TRBJ2-4	TGTGCCAGCAGCAGGGGTGGACTAGCGGAGACCAAAAACATTCAGTACTTC	CASSRGGLAETKNIQYF
NA	NA	TRBV29-1	TRBJ1-1	TGCAGCGGCGCCCGGAACACTGAAGCTTTCTTT	CSGARNTEAFF
NA	NA	TRBV7-2	TRBJ2-7	TGTGCCGGCAGCTATCTAGGATACTACGAGCAGTACTTC	CAGSYLGYYEQYF
NA	NA	TRBV7-9	TRBJ2-7	TGTGCCAGCAGCTTAGCATTAGCGACCACCTACGAGCAGTACTTC	CASSLALATTYEQYF
NA	NA	TRBV29-1	TRBJ1-1	TGCAGCGTTGGTGGGGGTGACACTGAAGCTTTCTTT	CSVGGGDTEAFF
NA	NA	TRBV24-1	TRBJ1-5	TGTGCCACCAGTGACCGGACATTTCAGCCCCAGCATTTT	CATSDRTFQPQHF
NA	NA	TRBV5-5	TRBJ2-1	TGTGCCTGCAGCTTGGGCGAGGCCAATGAGCAGTTCTTC	CACSLGEANEQFF
NA	NA	TRBV7-9	TRBJ2-5	TGTGCCGGGGGGACTTTTCAAGAGACCCAGTACTTC	CAGGTFQETQYF
NA	TRBD1	TRBV7-2	TRBJ1-1	TGTGCCAGCAGCTTAGCGACGACAGGGGGCGCGACTGAAGCTTTCTTT	CASSLATTGGATEAFF
few	NA	TRBV15	TRBJ1-5	TGTGCCACCAGCAGATACCCCGAGGATGGCAATCAGCCCCAGCATTTT	CATSRYPEDGNQPQHF
NA	TRBD1	TRBV4-2	TRBJ2-7	TGTGCCAGCAGCCAACCGGGACAGGGGTCACCTCAGTACTTC	CASSQPGQGSPQYF
NA	NA	TRBV2	TRBJ1-1	TGTGCCAGCAGCACCAGGGTGACCTATGAAGCTTTCTTT	CASSTRVTYEAFF